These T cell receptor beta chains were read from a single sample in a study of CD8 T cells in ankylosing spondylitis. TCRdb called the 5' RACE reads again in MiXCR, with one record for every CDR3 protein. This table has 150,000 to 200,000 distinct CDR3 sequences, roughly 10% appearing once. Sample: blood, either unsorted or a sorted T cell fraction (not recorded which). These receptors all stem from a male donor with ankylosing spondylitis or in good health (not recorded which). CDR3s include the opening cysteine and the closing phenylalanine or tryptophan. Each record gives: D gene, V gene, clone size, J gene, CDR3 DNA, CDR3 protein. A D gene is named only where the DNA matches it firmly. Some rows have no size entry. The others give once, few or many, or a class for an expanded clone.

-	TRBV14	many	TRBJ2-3	TGTGCCAGCAGCCAATACCGGGACACAGATACGCAGTATTTT	CASSQYRDTDTQYF
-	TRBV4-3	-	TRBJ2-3	TGCGCCAGCAGCCAAGATTGGGGGCTAGCTCCTAGCACAGATACGCAGTATTTT	CASSQDWGLAPSTDTQYF
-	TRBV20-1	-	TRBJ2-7	TGCAGTGCCCGCTGGGCGGGTCTCTTCTACGAGCAGTACTTC	CSARWAGLFYEQYF
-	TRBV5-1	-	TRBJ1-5	TGCGCCAGCAGTTACGATTCAAATCAGCCCCAGCATTTT	CASSYDSNQPQHF
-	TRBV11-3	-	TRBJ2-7	TGTGCCAGCAGCTTGACAGAGTACGAGCAGTACTTC	CASSLTEYEQYF
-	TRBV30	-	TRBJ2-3	TGTGCCTCGACTAGTGCGGCGGATACGCAGTATTTT	CASTSAADTQYF
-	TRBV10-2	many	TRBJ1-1	TGCGCCAGCAGTGAGCGGGGAGCGAACACTGAAGCTTTCTTT	CASSERGANTEAFF
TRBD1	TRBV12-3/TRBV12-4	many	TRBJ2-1	TGTGCCAGCAGTTTAGGCGGACAGGGGGCACATGAGCAGTTCTTC	CASSLGGQGAHEQFF
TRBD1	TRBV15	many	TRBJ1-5	TGTGCCACCAGCAGAGATCTGGGACAGGGGAGCGGTCAGCCCCAGCATTTT	CATSRDLGQGSGQPQHF
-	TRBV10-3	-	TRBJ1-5	TGTGCCATCAGTGACCCAGTTGGTCAGCCCCAGCATTTT	CAISDPVGQPQHF
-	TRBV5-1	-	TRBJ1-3	TGCGCCAGCAGCTCCTCAGGGGCCCCTGGAAACACCATATATTTT	CASSSSGAPGNTIYF
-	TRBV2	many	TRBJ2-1	TGTGCCAGCAGTGAAGCAAGGAGCGGTGAGCAGTTCTTC	CASSEARSGEQFF
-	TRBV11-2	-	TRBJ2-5	TGTGCCAGCAGCTTAGGCAGAATTGAGACCCAGTACTTC	CASSLGRIETQYF
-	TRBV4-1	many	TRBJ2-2	TGCGCCAGCAGCAACATTGGGCCGAACACCGGGGAGCTGTTTTTT	CASSNIGPNTGELFF
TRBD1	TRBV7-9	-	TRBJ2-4	TGTGCCAGCAGTTTAGGTACCGGGACAGGGTCCCGCCCTATTCAGTACTTC	CASSLGTGTGSRPIQYF
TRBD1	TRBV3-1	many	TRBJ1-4	TGTGCCAGCAGCCAGGGACAGGGGAGCGGGAGTGAAAAACTGTTTTTT	CASSQGQGSGSEKLFF
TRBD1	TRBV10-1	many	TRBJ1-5	TGCGCCAGCAGCTTAGACAGGGAGGGGTGGCAGCCCCAGCATTTT	CASSLDREGWQPQHF
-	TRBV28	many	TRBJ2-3	TGTGCCAGCAGTTTCCGGAGTCGTCTTTGGGGCACAGATACGCAGTATTTT	CASSFRSRLWGTDTQYF
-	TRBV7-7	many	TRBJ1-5	TGTGCCAGCAGCTTACGGTTTCAGGGGAAGAAAGGCCGTCAGCCCCAGCATTTT	CASSLRFQGKKGRQPQHF
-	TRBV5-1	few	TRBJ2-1	TGCGCCAGCAGCCCGGACGGGGGAAAATTCGAGCAGTTCTTC	CASSPDGGKFEQFF
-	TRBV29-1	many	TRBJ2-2	TGCAGCGGTCTTCGGGGAGGAGGGAACACCGGGGAGCTGTTTTTT	CSGLRGGGNTGELFF
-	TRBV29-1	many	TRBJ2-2	TGCAGCGTTGGGCTCATGACCGGGGAGCTGTTTTTT	CSVGLMTGELFF
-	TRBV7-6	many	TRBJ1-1	TGTGCCAGCAGCTTGGGCGGGCAGACTGAAGCTTTCTTT	CASSLGGQTEAFF
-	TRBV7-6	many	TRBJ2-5	TGTGCCAGCAGCACCCAGACTACCCTAGGGGAAGAGACCCAGTACTTC	CASSTQTTLGEETQYF
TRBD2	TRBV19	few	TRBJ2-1	TGTGCCAGTAGCATCACTAGCGGATTTTACAATGAGCAGTTCTTC	CASSITSGFYNEQFF
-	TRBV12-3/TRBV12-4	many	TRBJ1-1	TGTGCCAGCAGTTGGGGCGGGGGCGCTGAAGCTTTCTTT	CASSWGGGAEAFF
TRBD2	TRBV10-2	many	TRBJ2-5	TGCGCCAGCAGGGTACAGGGACTAGCGGGAGAGGGAGAGACCCAGTACTTC	CASRVQGLAGEGETQYF
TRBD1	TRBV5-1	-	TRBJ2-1	TGCGCCAGCAGCTTGGAACAGGGGGCGGTCAATGAGCAGTTCTTC	CASSLEQGAVNEQFF
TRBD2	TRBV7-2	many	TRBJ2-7	TGTGCCAGCAGCCTGTACGGCGGCGGGAGGTTACCCGTCGAGCAGTACTTC	CASSLYGGGRLPVEQYF
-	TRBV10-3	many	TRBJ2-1	TGTGCCACCCTGGGGGATTACATGCCCAATGAGCAGTTCTTC	CATLGDYMPNEQFF
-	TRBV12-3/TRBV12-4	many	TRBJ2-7	TGTGCCAGCAGTTTTACCGGGAGCTACGAGCAGTACTTC	CASSFTGSYEQYF
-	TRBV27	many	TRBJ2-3	TGTGCCAGCAGTTTAGCCTACACAGATACGCAGTATTTT	CASSLAYTDTQYF
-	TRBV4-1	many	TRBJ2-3	TGCGCCAGCAGCCCATCCGGACACACAGATACGCAGTATTTT	CASSPSGHTDTQYF
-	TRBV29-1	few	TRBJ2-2	TGCAGCGTACGGAGGACCGGGGAGCTGTTTTTT	CSVRRTGELFF
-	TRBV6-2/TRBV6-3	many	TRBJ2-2	TGTGCCAGCAGTTACCCACTATCAGGGACCGGGGAGCTGTTTTTT	CASSYPLSGTGELFF
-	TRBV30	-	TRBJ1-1	TGTGCCTGGAGTTACCCTTCTGAAGCTTTCTTT	CAWSYPSEAFF
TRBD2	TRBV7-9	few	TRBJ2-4	TGTGCCAGCAGCTGGGGCGGGGGCATTCAGTACTTC	CASSWGGGIQYF
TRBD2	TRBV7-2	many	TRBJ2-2	TGTGCCAGCAGCTTTAGCGGGACGAACACCGGGGAGCTGTTTTTT	CASSFSGTNTGELFF
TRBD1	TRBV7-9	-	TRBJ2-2	TGTGCCAGCAGCTTTGGACAGGCCACCGGGGAGCTGTTTTTT	CASSFGQATGELFF
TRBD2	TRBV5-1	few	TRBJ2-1	TGCGCCAGCAGCCCACAAGGACTAGCGGCGGGAGCTAAGGACAATGAGCAGTTCTTC	CASSPQGLAAGAKDNEQFF
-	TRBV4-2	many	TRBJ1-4	TGTGCCAGCAGCCAAGGGGACTTTGAAAAACTGTTTTTT	CASSQGDFEKLFF
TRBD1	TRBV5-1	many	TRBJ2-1	TGCGCCAGCAGCAAACCGGGACAGGGGAACAATGAGCAGTTCTTC	CASSKPGQGNNEQFF
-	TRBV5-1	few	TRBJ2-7	TGCGCCAGCAGCTTGGCCCGGCAGGGTAACCACGAGCAGTACTTC	CASSLARQGNHEQYF
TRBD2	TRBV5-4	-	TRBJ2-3	TGTGCCAGCAGCTTGGACTATGGACTAGCGGGGCGTAGCACAGATACGCAGTATTTT	CASSLDYGLAGRSTDTQYF
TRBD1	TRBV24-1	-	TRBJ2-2	TGTGCCACCAGTGATCGAAGCGGACAGGTTAGCGCCGGGGAGCTGTTTTTT	CATSDRSGQVSAGELFF
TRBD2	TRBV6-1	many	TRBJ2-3	TGTGCCAGCAGTGAAGCGCTGGGGCTAGCGGGGGCTGATACGCAGTATTTT	CASSEALGLAGADTQYF
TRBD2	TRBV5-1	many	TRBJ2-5	TGCGCCAGCAGCTTTGGGACTAGCGGTCAAGAGACCCAGTACTTC	CASSFGTSGQETQYF
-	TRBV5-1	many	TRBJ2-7	TGCGCCAGCAGCGACCTAGGGTATCCTAGCTCCTACGAGCAGTACTTC	CASSDLGYPSSYEQYF
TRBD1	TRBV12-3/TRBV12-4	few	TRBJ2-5	TGTGCCAGCCAGAAGACAGGGGTAGAGACCCAGTACTTC	CASQKTGVETQYF
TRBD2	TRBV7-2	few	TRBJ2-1	TGTGCCAGCAGACTAAGGACTAGCCTCAATGAGCAGTTCTTC	CASRLRTSLNEQFF
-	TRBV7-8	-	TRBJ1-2	TGTGCCAGCAGCTTAGATCAGGGACCAACTAACTATGGCTACACCTTC	CASSLDQGPTNYGYTF
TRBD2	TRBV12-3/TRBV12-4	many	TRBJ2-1	TGTGCCAGCAAGGGGGTAGGCGGACTAGCGGTAAACAATGAGCAGTTCTTC	CASKGVGGLAVNNEQFF
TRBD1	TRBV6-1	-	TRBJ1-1	TGTGCCAGCAGGCATAATGGACAGGGCAACACTGAAGCTTTCTTT	CASRHNGQGNTEAFF
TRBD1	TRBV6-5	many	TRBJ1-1	TGTGCCAGCAGTTACCCAAGACAGGGCCACACTGAAGCTTTCTTT	CASSYPRQGHTEAFF
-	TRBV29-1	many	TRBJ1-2	TGCAGCGTTGGAAGCCTCGCTAACTATGGCTACACCTTC	CSVGSLANYGYTF
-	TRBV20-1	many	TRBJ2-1	TGCAGTGCTAGAGGAGGGGCGATAAATCCCTACAATGAGCAGTTCTTC	CSARGGAINPYNEQFF
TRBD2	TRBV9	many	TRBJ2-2	TGTGCCACCTCTCGGGGGTTAGCGGGAGGTGGCACCGGGGAGCTGTTTTTT	CATSRGLAGGGTGELFF